Sequencing of this T cell receptor beta chain was carried out in a study of CD8 T cells in Susac syndrome. TEMRA cells were enriched by FACS, and CD4+ and CD8+ T cells were negatively isolated. When the RNA was reverse transcribed, random hexamers were used with an input of about 0.5 to 1 ug. Multiplex PCR with immunoSEQ amplified the TCR beta CDR3 across 54 Vbeta and 13 Jbeta. Via MiXCR, TCRdb re-called the immunoSEQ multiplex PCR reads, giving one row per CDR3 protein. The table shows a few hundred thousand distinct CDR3 sequences, with roughly 96% occurring only once. Study outcomes and limitations: As the study acknowledged, the number of individuals who were part of its TCR sequencing and HLA analysis was relatively small.

In regard to this clonotype: Its antigen remains unknown.

The TCR sequence derives from a human donor with multiple sclerosis. The source material was CD4+ T cells from PBMCs.

The CDR3 is CASSPTPRMNTQYF. As DNA, the CDR3 is TGTGCCAGCAGTCCAACCCCCCGGATGAATACGCAGTATTTT. The chain is built from TRBV6-5 and TRBJ2-3; unclear D gene. Trimming removed 5 bases at V and 7 bases at J, with 16 bases between. CDR1 is MNHEY and CDR2 is SVGAGI in the germline V gene. This CDR3 region has 14 residues.